The T cell receptor (beta chain) described here comes from a study of cytomegalovirus exposure and HLA in healthy donors (dated by TCRdb to 2016 to 2017). Study-level background: An earlier analysis of under 600 of the donors reported approximately 290 Gb of sequence data and 100 million to 130 million unique TCR beta sequences from around 200 million T cells. A later analysis re-examined previously published TCR beta repertoires from several hundred donors and added high-resolution HLA genotyping to investigate patterns of TCR occurrence. The aim of the study was to test whether cataloging public T cell receptors could identify signatures of past pathogen exposure. Alongside the repertoire data, information on donor age, sex, ethnicity and CMV serostatus was compiled. A later genetic analysis used genome-wide SNP genotypes for about three fifths of the 666 donors, treating that subset as a discovery cohort. To decide whether each TCR beta V gene segment behaved as functional or pseudogenic, an earlier analysis of 587 of the donors relied on high-throughput TCR beta sequencing. Every discovery cohort repertoire had been produced on one sequencing platform. To predict cytomegalovirus infection status, the study brought together high-throughput TCR immunosequencing, statistical association of individual TCRs with disease status, and machine learning. Both class I and class II loci were covered by HLA typing, at four-digit resolution. Besides the first cohort of under 700 subjects, a separate validation cohort made up of about 120 different subjects was used. Typing coverage differed by locus: A, B, C, DRB1 and DQB1 were typed in roughly 629-630 donors, DQA1 in 500 to 550, DPA1 in roughly 590, and DPB1 in approximately 450. The T cell repertoires of some 700 subjects were profiled by immunosequencing and related to cytomegalovirus serostatus. Roughly 5 DR-DQ haplotypes were treated as single units for association and clustering because of strong linkage in the cohort. About 300 gigabases of sequencing data and around 88 million unique TCR sequences made up an early release that covered under 750 HLA-typed donors. The genetic ancestry cluster associated with self-reported Caucasian donors included approximately 85% of the roughly 380 genotyped donors. Rather than drawing on any new phenotypic data, the later analysis identified candidate immune exposures from TCR beta sequences and the way those sequences occurred across donors. Among 300 to 500 genotyped donors of the cohort, an average of about 220,000 unique TCR beta nucleotide sequences was sequenced per donor, of which about 19% were non-productive. On the study overall, not on this receptor specifically: A later genetic analysis associated a missense DCLRE1C variant with V-gene and J-gene trimming of TCR beta chains, and an independent cohort replicated the association. Presence/absence analyses assumed roughly uniform sequencing depth across donors, an assumption that may not hold. Because HLA typing was unavailable for some donors at each locus, only the typed subset was used in association tests. A later analysis found that HLA-associated TCR beta chains were more clonally expanded and had lower generation probabilities than equally common non-associated chains. When HLA alleles, especially DR and DQ, strongly co-occurred, attributing TCR associations to individual alleles was difficult. For the cohort, immune exposure information was limited to CMV serostatus. Across donors, most TCR sequences were observed very rarely, whereas some public TCRs were present in many individuals. A later analysis found that TCR association rates varied across HLA loci, with DRB1 alleles showing the most associated TCRs and HLA-C alleles the fewest. In this cohort, only TCR beta chains were sequenced, and detectable features were limited by the absence of alpha or paired-chain data. The study gave a list of under 200 TCR beta chains associated with cytomegalovirus. Because the 87-base-pair reads could not distinguish some IMGT-functional V segments, including TRBV6-2 and TRBV6-3, those segments were excluded. In an earlier analysis of 500 to 650 of the donors, most TCR beta V segments appeared in productive rearrangements about 87% or about 30% of the time, broadly matching IMGT annotations. A few of the identified cytomegalovirus-associated TCR beta chains were confirmed in vitro to be specific for cytomegalovirus antigens. A later analysis found that most CMV-associated TCR beta chains appeared HLA-restricted, with HLA associations seemingly driven largely by CMV exposure. The classifier was reported to diagnose cytomegalovirus status with high specificity and sensitivity in both the original cohort and the validation cohort. A further reported finding was that TCR beta sequences accurately predicted the HLA-A and HLA-B alleles for most subjects in the first cohort. Several of the top co-occurrence clusters appeared to be linked to parvovirus B19, influenza, CMV and Epstein-Barr virus, according to a later analysis. The authors suggested that the approach could potentially be generalized to other disease states and immunological phenotypes. According to a later genetic analysis, donors in an Asian-associated ancestry cluster had fewer N-insertions in productive TCRs than the roughly 670-donor mean. Linkage disequilibrium might explain the correlated functional status among segregating V segments, but an unknown experimental factor could not be ruled out. Specific HLA alleles were associated with 16,951 TCR beta sequences at a false discovery rate of 0.05 in a later analysis. A cluster of highly shared sequence variants was judged likely to represent a technical artifact of the sequencing pipeline. Because counts were too low, about 15 rarely observed V segments, including chromosome 9 orphons, were left out of the earlier analysis of some 640 of the donors.

Comment on this clone: Its antigen has not been determined. Qualities for individual bases were not recorded, and no much larger clone is one base off.

V lost 0 bases and J lost 6 bases; the stretch between them is 12 bases long. The CDR3, from cysteine to phenylalanine, totals 14 residues. Kept here is only the CDR3 DNA, which spans 42 bases and is read in frame from base 1. CDR1 and CDR2 are read off the germline V gene as SGHDT and YYEEEE. Library preparation used the immunoSEQ multiplex PCR assay. The multiplex PCR relied on a mix of 60 forward primers for TCR Vbeta segments and 13 reverse primers for TCR Jbeta segments. A multiplex PCR assay on genomic DNA amplified the CDR3 region of rearranged TCR beta genes. The amplified TCR beta libraries were sequenced on the Illumina HiSeq System as 87-base-pair reads. The authors' analysis ran thus. In a later analysis, roughly 80 million unique TCR beta chains were counted across the roughly 610 repertoires, and roughly 11 million of these chains were shared by at least two donors. A nearest-neighbor algorithm error-corrected the raw reads and collapsed the reads into unique sequences, merging closely related sequences to remove PCR and sequencing errors. To assign V, D and J gene segments, CDR3 sequences were aligned to IMGT reference sequences. For a sequence to be retained, a match of at least six nucleotides to both a V gene segment and a J gene segment was required. A rearrangement was called productive if the CDR3 had no stop codons and remained in frame with V and J, and every other rearrangement was called non-productive. Following IMGT convention, CDR3 was defined as the stretch from the second conserved V-encoded cysteine up to the conserved J-encoded phenylalanine. Sequences without an unambiguous match to a single V gene segment were excluded from the earlier analysis of about 630 of the donors. In an earlier analysis of around 600 of the donors, V segments were called functional above 56.7% productive rearrangements and were called segregating when the between-donor standard deviation exceeded 5%. A statistical classification framework was built for diagnosing cytomegalovirus status from the catalog of TCR beta chain sequences. In a later analysis, V and J genes were assigned by comparing TCR nucleotide sequences against IMGT/GENE-DB human TR gene sequences. The TCRdist pipeline was used in a later analysis to assign CDR3 sequences and most-parsimonious VDJ recombination scenarios. In a later analysis, each TCR beta chain was defined by its CDR3 amino acid sequence together with its V-gene family, and reads lacking a unique V-gene family were excluded. To address suspected cross-contamination and a sequencing artifact, a later analysis removed roughly 640 highly shared, low-generation-probability nucleotide sequences. In a later analysis, a clonal expansion index for each public chain was calculated from normalized within-repertoire ranks of inferred template counts. In a later analysis, generation probabilities were computed using a VDJ recombination model fitted to out-of-frame rearrangements, and the results were checked against IGoR. In a later analysis, TCR-TCR, TCR-HLA and TCR-CMV co-occurrence was scored with hypergeometric tests, and a repertoire-size bias correction was applied to TCR pairs. A later analysis estimated false discovery rates by permuting HLA or CMV assignments 20 times. A later analysis grouped co-occurring TCRs with DBSCAN, adding TCRdist sequence similarity when clustering within HLA-allele-positive subsets. Repertoires with fewer than 30,000 or more than 120,000 public chains, plus five repertoires with anomalous nucleotide sharing, were excluded from co-occurrence clustering. TCRdb re-hosts the immuneACCESS table, in-frame sequences only. Its copies lack some clones; in the studies checked, an unresolved V gene accounts for under half of them, and the cause for the rest is not known. V, J and clone size were drawn from that table, and D and trimming were deduced from the DNA. The sample table shows around 80,000 clones, and roughly 72% are seen once. Clones ranked in the top ten supply 9.1% of the sample.

The cohort was made up of about 670 healthy bone marrow donors. Cohort members were all nominally healthy when sampled, although unrecorded immune exposures were likely present. The donor tested CMV seropositive, placing the donor among the roughly 300 seropositive members of the cohort. Each donor provided a peripheral blood sample, and peripheral blood mononuclear cells were used for TCR beta sequencing. Genomic DNA extraction from the blood cell samples was performed with the Qiagen DNeasy Blood Extraction Kit. The clonotype originates from a man aged 35 to 55 in good health and CMV-seropositive. The specimen was PBMCs. Rearrangement joined TRBV5-6 to TRBJ2-5; a tentative D call is TRBD1 (6 bases match). For the CDR3, the sequence is CASSLAQGLKTQYF. The DNA sequence is given as TGTGCCAGCAGCTTGGCTCAGGGGTTGAAGACCCAGTACTTC.